The 13 T cell receptor beta chains below all came from one sample that was sequenced in a study of cytomegalovirus exposure and HLA in healthy donors. The PCR was carried out with 60 Vbeta primers and 13 Jbeta primers. TCRdb keeps only in-frame clones here, not all; method: immunoSEQ multiplex PCR. Here the sample spans around 88,000 clones, around four fifths being singletons. What was sequenced was PBMCs. These TCRs come from a man between 45 and 60 years old in good health and CMV-seropositive.

This clone came up a few times. The chain has TRBV5-4 and TRBJ2-3; perhaps TRBD2 as D (5 bases). The V gene lost 0 bases and the J gene lost 6 bases, with 11 bases spanning the gap. Germline lookup yields CDR1 SGHNT and CDR2 YYREEE (reference sequence). The length of the CDR3 is 14 residues. CDR3 residues: CASSLGGRGDTQYF. In nucleotides, the CDR3 is TGTGCCAGCAGCTTGGGGGGTCGCGGGGATACGCAGTATTTT.

The sample holds one count of this clone. The rearrangement uses TRBV7-2 and TRBJ2-5; TRBD2 matches 8 bases. CDR1 is SGHTA, CDR2 FQGNSA, per germline. V was pared by 0 bases and J by 4 bases, with 4 bases of the junction left unmatched. CDR3 length: 15 residues. This chain's CDR3 is CASSLAGGARETQYF. The CDR3 bases are TGTGCCAGCAGCTTAGCCGGGGGGGCCCGAGAGACCCAGTACTTC.

The chain is built from TRBV5-8 and TRBJ1-1, with no clear D. The germline gives CDR1 SGHTS, CDR2 YDEGEE. The CDR3 extends over 14 amino acids. V lost 3 bases and J 1 base, leaving 10 bases between the germline ends. The CDR3 region has the DNA TGTGCCAGCAGCTCCCGGCGGAGGAACACTGAAGCTTTCTTT. Residues: CASSSRRRNTEAFF.

Only one count was recorded for this clone. The chain is built from TRBV7-3 and TRBJ2-1; D might be TRBD1 (6 bases). In germline, CDR1 is SGHTA, CDR2 FQGTGA. The CDR3 loop spans 16 amino acids. V dropped 5 bases and J dropped 8 bases, with 22 bases sitting between them. CDR3 in DNA: TGTGCCAGCAGCGCCTCGACAGGACCCCCCGGGGATGAGCAGTTCTTC. This codes for CASSASTGPPGDEQFF.

The genes are TRBV29-1 and TRBJ1-2; D perhaps matches TRBD1 (5 bases). The germline gives CDR1 SQVTM, CDR2 ANQGSEA. The CDR3 runs 12 residues. Trimming shortened V by 4 bases and J by 4 bases, and 10 bases separated the two germline ends. The CDR3, as DNA: TGCAGCGTTGGATCAGGGCCCTATGGCTACACCTTC. Translated, it gives CSVGSGPYGYTF.

This sequence joins TRBV7-2 and TRBJ1-1; possible D gene TRBD1, 5 bases. The CDR3 loop spans 14 amino acids. The germline gives CDR1 SGHTA, CDR2 FQGNSA. V was pared by 5 bases and J by 4 bases, with 14 bases between. CDR3 in DNA: TGTGCCAGCAGCGCCTCGTGGGGGGGCACTGAAGCTTTCTTT. Protein: CASSASWGGTEAFF.

The J gene is TRBJ2-5, the V gene TRBV14, with D unresolved. The length of the CDR3 is 14 residues. The V gene's germline CDR1 is SGHDN and CDR2 FVKESK. V lost 0 bases to trimming and J lost 1 base, with 6 bases between them. In DNA, the CDR3 is TGTGCCAGCAGCCAAGATTCCGTCCAAGAGACCCAGTACTTC. This sequence encodes CASSQDSVQETQYF.

J is TRBJ1-2 and V is TRBV19; D is perhaps TRBD1 (6 bases). The V end was cut by 8 bases, the J end by 4 bases, with 17 bases between. The germline V gene has CDR1 LNHDA and CDR2 SQIVND (reference sequence). The CDR3 is 14 residues long. CDR3 loop: CASETTEGVYGYTF. In DNA form, the CDR3 reads TGTGCCAGTGAAACCACCGAGGGGGTCTATGGCTACACCTTC.

This chain links TRBV7-2 with TRBJ1-6; D possibly corresponds to TRBD1 (6 bases). This CDR3 is 17 amino acids long. In germline, CDR1 is SGHTA, CDR2 FQGNSA. V lost 5 bases to trimming and J lost 5 bases, with 19 bases between them. This CDR3 is CASSIFLGANNNSPLHF. In DNA, the CDR3 is TGTGCCAGCAGCATTTTTTTGGGGGCGAACAATAATTCACCCCTCCACTTT.

As concerns this clone: The same CDR3 also results from other DNA sequences found in this sample. The chain couples TRBV9 to TRBJ2-7, with D possibly TRBD2 on 5 matching bases. Germline CDR1 and CDR2: SGDLS and YYNGEE. V was clipped by 0 bases and J by 4 bases, with 8 bases between them. The length of the CDR3 is 13 residues. The CDR3 sequence: CASSVVGGYEQYF. Here the CDR3 DNA reads TGTGCCAGCAGCGTAGTCGGAGGATACGAGCAGTACTTC.

The chain carries TRBV7-2 and TRBJ2-7, with D unresolved. The CDR3 runs to 14 residues. Germline lookup yields CDR1 SGHTA and CDR2 FQGNSA. V was cut by 5 bases and J by 2 bases, with 13 bases left in between. The CDR3 sequence: CASSPEAAAYEQYF. As DNA, the CDR3 is TGTGCCAGCAGCCCAGAGGCGGCAGCCTACGAGCAGTACTTC.

This chain connects TRBV27 to TRBJ2-1; D may be TRBD2 (6 bases). CDR1 and CDR2 from the germline V gene are MNHEY and SMNVEV (reference sequence). The V end lost 6 bases, the J end lost 6 bases, and 12 bases lay between the germline ends. This CDR3 is 13 amino acids long. The CDR3 is CASRPTGGNEQFF. In DNA, the CDR3 is TGTGCCAGCAGACCGACCGGGGGCAATGAGCAGTTCTTC.

The rearrangement links TRBV7-2 to TRBJ1-1; D uncertain. The CDR3 extends over 15 amino acids. Trimming removed 5 bases from V and 5 bases from J, with 18 bases in between. Germline V CDR1 and CDR2: SGHTA, FQGNSA. CDR3 in amino acids: CASSLGGGVGTEAFF. The CDR3 DNA is TGTGCCAGCAGCCTGGGAGGAGGAGTAGGGACTGAAGCTTTCTTT.